The present T cell receptor beta chain was sequenced within a study of T cell responses to AZD1222 COVID-19 vaccine. The study, taken as a whole, reports: Variant regions that are unmutated are reportedly the target of nearly half of spike-specific TCRs. Rises in breadth and depth of Spike-specific TCRs came after two AZD1222 doses. Most donors were white British and more were female, and clonal diversity was possibly underestimated. AZD1222 recipients seropositive at baseline numbered only 5 or 6.

The CDR3 covers 13 residues. Germline V gene data show CDR1 as LGHDT and CDR2 as YNNKEL (reference sequence). V was clipped by 1 base and J by 4 bases, with 7 bases between them. The table came from immunoSEQ multiplex PCR; TCRdb's copy has only in-frame clones and leaves some out. Of 110,000 or so clones listed, approximately 86% were seen once; the top ten hold approximately 15%. In the case of this clone: Antigen: not known.

The source of this sequence is an adult who received the AZD1222 COVID-19 vaccine. The chain is built from TRBV3-1 (or the pseudogene TRBV3-2) and TRBJ1-1; D is unresolved. Specimen: peripheral blood, collected 28 days after the second AZD1222 dose. The CDR3 reads CASSQGPGTEAFF. In DNA, the CDR3 is TGTGCCAGCAGCCAAGGCCCCGGCACTGAAGCTTTCTTT.